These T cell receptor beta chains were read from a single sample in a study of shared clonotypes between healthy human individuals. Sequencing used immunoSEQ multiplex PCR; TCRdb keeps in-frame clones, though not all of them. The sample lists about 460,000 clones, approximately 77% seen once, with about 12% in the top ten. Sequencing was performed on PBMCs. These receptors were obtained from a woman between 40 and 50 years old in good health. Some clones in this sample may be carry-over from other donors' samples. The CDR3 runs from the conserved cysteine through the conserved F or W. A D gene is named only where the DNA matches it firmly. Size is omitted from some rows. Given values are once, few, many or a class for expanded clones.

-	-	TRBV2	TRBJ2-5	TGTGCCAGCTCCCTCTACGCGGGCCAAGAGACCCAGTACTTC	CASSLYAGQETQYF
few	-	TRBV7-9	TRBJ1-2	TGTGCCAGCAGCATCAGGAGTTTCCCCTATGGCTACACCTTC	CASSIRSFPYGYTF
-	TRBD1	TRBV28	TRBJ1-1	TGTGCCAGCCCGGGGGGACAGGGGCCTTCCGAAGCTTTCTTT	CASPGGQGPSEAFF
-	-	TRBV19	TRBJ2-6	TGTGCCAGTATCCAACAGGCAAACCCCTCTGGGGCCAACGTCCTGACTTTC	CASIQQANPSGANVLTF
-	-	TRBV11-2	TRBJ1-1	TGTGCCAGCAGCACTGAGAGGGGGACTGAAGCTTTCTTT	CASSTERGTEAFF
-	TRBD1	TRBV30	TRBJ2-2	TGTGCCTGGAGTGTACGAGCAGGGGGCATCACCGGGGAGCTGTTTTTT	CAWSVRAGGITGELFF
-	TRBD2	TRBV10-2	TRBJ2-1	TGCGCCAGCAGGATAGCGGGAGGGGAGTTTGAGCAGTTCTTC	CASRIAGGEFEQFF
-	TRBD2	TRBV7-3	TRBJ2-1	TGTGCCAGCAGCCCAGGGACTAGCTTTGAGCAGTTCTTC	CASSPGTSFEQFF
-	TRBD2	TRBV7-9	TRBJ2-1	TGTGCCAGCAGCTTAGCTCTAGCGGGAGCGCACAATGAGCAGTTCTTC	CASSLALAGAHNEQFF
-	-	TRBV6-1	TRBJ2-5	TGTGCCAGCAGTGAAGTTCGGGGCAGTTCGTCCCAGTACTTC	CASSEVRGSSSQYF
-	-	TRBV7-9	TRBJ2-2	TGTGCCAGTCCCGTCCTCGGGCTAGAGTCCACCGGGGAGCTGTTTTTT	CASPVLGLESTGELFF
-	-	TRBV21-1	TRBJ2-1	TGTGCCAGCAGCATCGGTGCGGGACTAGCCTACAATGAGCAGTTCTTC	CASSIGAGLAYNEQFF
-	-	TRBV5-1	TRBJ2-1	TGCGCCAGCAGCCCCCAGGGGGGGGAGTCCTACAATGAGCAGTTCTTC	CASSPQGGESYNEQFF
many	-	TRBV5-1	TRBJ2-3	TGCGCCAGCAGCTTACAACCCTTGACCCTTTTTCGTCCAGATACGCAGTATTTT	CASSLQPLTLFRPDTQYF
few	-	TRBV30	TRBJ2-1	TGTGCCTGGAGTGTACCTGGGGTTAGCCAGGGTGAGCAGTTCTTC	CAWSVPGVSQGEQFF
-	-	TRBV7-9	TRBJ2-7	TGTGCCAGCAGCTTAGAGTATGGGAGAGTAGCCTACGAGCAGTACTTC	CASSLEYGRVAYEQYF
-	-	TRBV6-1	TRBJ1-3	TGTGCCAGCAGTATGGACCGATCCTCTGGAAACACCATATATTTT	CASSMDRSSGNTIYF
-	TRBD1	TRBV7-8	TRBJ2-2	TGTGCCAGCAGCGAGGACAGGGGGTTCGGGGAGCTGTTTTTT	CASSEDRGFGELFF
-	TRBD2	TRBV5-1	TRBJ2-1	TGCGCCAGCAGCTTATACGCTAGCGGGAGTAGCAATGAGCAGTTCTTC	CASSLYASGSSNEQFF
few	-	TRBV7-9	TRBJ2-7	TGTGCCAGCAGGATGGGAGTGGAGGGCAACTACGAGCAGTACTTC	CASRMGVEGNYEQYF
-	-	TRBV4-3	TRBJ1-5	TGCGCCAGCAGCCAAGAGGGTAGAAAGCCCCAGCATTTT	CASSQEGRKPQHF
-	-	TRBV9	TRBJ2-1	TGTGCCAGCACCCCCACAGGGACTCACAATGAGCAGTTCTTC	CASTPTGTHNEQFF
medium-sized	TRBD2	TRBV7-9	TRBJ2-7	TGTGCCAGCAGTCGTCCCGGGACTAGCGGGAGTACCGAGCAGTACTTC	CASSRPGTSGSTEQYF
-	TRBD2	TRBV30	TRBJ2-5	TGTGCCTGGAAGTCGGGCGGGAGGCCACAAGAGACCCAGTACTTC	CAWKSGGRPQETQYF
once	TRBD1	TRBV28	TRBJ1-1	TGTGCCAGCAGTGAATCCCGACAGGGGGCGATAACTGAAGCTTTCTTT	CASSESRQGAITEAFF
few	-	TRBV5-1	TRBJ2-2	TGCGCCAGCAGCTTGGTGGGGGACCCTACGAACACCGGGGAGCTGTTTTTT	CASSLVGDPTNTGELFF
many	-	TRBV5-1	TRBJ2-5	TGCGCCAGCAGCTTGGCCGGGGCGGAGACCCAGTACTTC	CASSLAGAETQYF
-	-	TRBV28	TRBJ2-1	TGTGCCAGCAGTTTTCTGGGAGGAGCGAGCTCCTACAATGAGCAGTTCTTC	CASSFLGGASSYNEQFF
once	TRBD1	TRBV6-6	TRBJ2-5	TGTGCCAGCAGCGTCCACAGGGGGCCAGAGACCCAGTACTTC	CASSVHRGPETQYF
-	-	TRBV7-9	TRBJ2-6	TGTGCCAGCAGCTTCTACGGACTGGCCTCTGGGGCCAACGTCCTGACTTTC	CASSFYGLASGANVLTF
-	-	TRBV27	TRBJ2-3	TGTGCCAGCAGTTCCTCAAGCGTGCCAGATACGCAGTATTTT	CASSSSSVPDTQYF
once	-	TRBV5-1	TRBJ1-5	TGCGCCAGCAGCTTGGACAGGGCTCAGCCCCAGCATTTT	CASSLDRAQPQHF
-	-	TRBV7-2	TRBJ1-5	TGTGCCAGCAGTAAATACAATCAGCCCCAGCATTTT	CASSKYNQPQHF
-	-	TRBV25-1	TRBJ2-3	TGTGCCAGCAGTCCCATCAGGGCGGATACGCAGTATTTT	CASSPIRADTQYF
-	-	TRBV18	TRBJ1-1	TGTGCCAGCTCACCTGACGTGGAGACTGAAGCTTTCTTT	CASSPDVETEAFF
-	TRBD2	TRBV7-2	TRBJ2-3	TGTGCCAGCAGCTTAGCGTATAGCGGGAGCGGGGGTCCAGATACGCAGTATTTT	CASSLAYSGSGGPDTQYF